The 18 T cell receptor beta chains listed next were all sequenced from one sample in a study of OX40 agonist ivuxolimab in advanced cancers. Data came from immunoSEQ multiplex PCR; TCRdb stores just in-frame clones and leaves some out. The profile shows more than 50,000 clones, 85% of them singletons. Specimen: CD4+ or CD8+ T cells sorted from blood, collected in a trial of the OX40 agonist ivuxolimab. These receptors all stem from an adult with an advanced solid tumor such as melanoma, head and neck, liver or kidney cancer.

A note on this clone: Other DNA sequences in this specimen translate into the identical CDR3. The CDR3 sequence is CASTSPSVYEQYF. In nucleotides, the CDR3 is TGTGCCAGCACTTCCCCGAGTGTCTACGAGCAGTACTTC. The J gene is TRBJ2-7, the V gene TRBV2; D not certain. The CDR3 sequence is 13 residues long. Germline V gene sequence: CDR1 SNHLY, CDR2 FYNNEI. Trimming pared 7 bases from V and 3 bases from J, leaving 13 bases between.

The chain couples TRBV5-4 to TRBJ1-1, with no clear D. Germline assignment: CDR1 SGHNT and CDR2 YYREEE (reference sequence). V lost 7 bases to trimming and J lost 7 bases, with 14 bases between them. The CDR3 runs 12 residues. The CDR3 region is CASGQKEVEAFF. In DNA form, the CDR3 reads TGTGCCAGCGGGCAAAAGGAAGTTGAAGCTTTCTTT.

A note on this clone: At one end the junction does not follow the germline gene, possibly because of a read error. The V call is TRBV19, the J call TRBJ2-1; D not certain. The CDR3 runs to 15 residues. Germline-derived CDR1 and CDR2 are LNHDA and SQIVND (reference sequence). CDR3 region: CASSIVAGSYNEQFF. CDR3 in DNA: TGTGCCAGTAGCATAGTCGCCGGCTCCTACAATGAGCAGTTCTTC.

This clone was found once. The chain recombines TRBV18 with TRBJ1-1; no reliable D call. Germline CDR1 and CDR2: KGHSH and LQKENI. The CDR3 totals 15 residues. Deletions cut 3 bases from V and 4 bases from J, with 15 bases between. The CDR3 coding sequence is TGTGCCAGCTCACCCGCTTCAGGTTCCGGCACTGAAGCTTTCTTT. Protein sequence: CASSPASGSGTEAFF. Full variable domain (remainder filled in from reference TRBV18 and TRBJ1-1): NAGVMQNPRHLVRRRGQEARLRCSPMKGHSHVYWYRQLPEEGLKFMVYLQKENIIDESGMPKERFSAEFPKEGPSILRIQQVVRGDSAAYFCASSPASGSGTEAFFGQGTRLTVV.

The V call is TRBV14, the J call TRBJ2-5; TRBD2 matches at 8 bases. Per the germline V gene, CDR1 is SGHDN and CDR2 is FVKESK. This CDR3 has 15 residues. The V segment lost 4 bases and the J segment 5 bases; nucleotides outside the gene matches: 9. CDR3 nucleotides: TGTGCCAGCAGCCTGACAGCGGGAGCCTGGGAGACCCAGTACTTC. It encodes CASSLTAGAWETQYF.

V is TRBV6-1 and J is TRBJ2-1; D unresolved. The germline V gene has CDR1 MNHNS and CDR2 SASEGT. V gave up 1 base and J gave up 4 bases, with 5 bases separating them. The length of the CDR3 is 13 residues. CDR3 in DNA: TGTGCCAGCAGTGAAGAAGTGTACAATGAGCAGTTCTTC. This gives the protein CASSEEVYNEQFF.

CDR3 in amino acids: CATSSGWLDHSSSVFF. CDR3 nucleotide sequence: TGTGCCACCAGCAGTGGCTGGCTGGATCATAGCAGTTCGGTGTTTTTT. V usage is TRBV15 and J usage is TRBJ1-4; D is unclear. Germline CDR1 and CDR2: LNHNV and YYDKDF (reference sequence). Trimming pared 3 bases from V and 15 bases from J, leaving 26 bases between. The CDR3 spans 16 residues.

In regard to this clone: Distinct nucleotide sequences in the sample also encode this CDR3. This CDR3 is CASSLGEETQYF. The CDR3 DNA reads TGTGCCAGCAGCTTAGGGGAAGAGACCCAGTACTTC. This chain connects TRBV7-9 to TRBJ2-5; D unclear. Germline V gives CDR1 SEHNR, CDR2 FQNEAQ (reference sequence). The V end was cut by 1 base, the J end by 3 bases, with 3 bases between. The CDR3 runs to 12 residues.

The gene calls are TRBV6-5 and TRBJ2-7; the match to TRBD1 covers 10 bases. V gave up 6 bases and J gave up 0 bases; unmatched junction bases: 5. CDR3 length equals 15 residues. CDR1 is MNHEY, CDR2 SVGAGI, per germline. CDR3 DNA sequence: TGTGCCAGCAGCCCCGGGACAGGGGTCTCCTACGAGCAGTACTTC. Translated: CASSPGTGVSYEQYF.

The chain combines TRBV28 with TRBJ2-1; D is possibly TRBD2 (6 bases). Trimming removed 3 bases from V and 3 bases from J, with 9 bases in between. The CDR3 runs to 14 residues. The germline gives CDR1 MDHEN, CDR2 SYDVKM. Here the CDR3 DNA reads TGTGCCAGCAGTTTTGGAGGGGTCTACAATGAGCAGTTCTTC. Amino acids: CASSFGGVYNEQFF.

V and J are TRBV5-1 and TRBJ2-6, with 8 bases identical to TRBD1. The CDR3 has 17 amino acids. CDR1 and CDR2 (germline): SGHRS, YFSETQ. The V and J ends lost 4 bases and 2 bases, in that order; junction bases with no gene match: 8. CDR3 sequence (DNA): TGCGCCAGCAGCCCCGGGACAGGCGCGGCTGGGGCCAACGTCCTGACTTTC. It translates to CASSPGTGAAGANVLTF.

The chain couples TRBV10-3 to TRBJ1-5; the D gene is possibly TRBD1 (6 bases). V gave up 4 bases and J gave up 7 bases, with 14 bases separating them. Germline V gene sequence: CDR1 ENHRY, CDR2 SYGVKD. The CDR3 covers 14 residues. The CDR3 region is CAISGEGGSQPQHF. DNA for the CDR3: TGTGCCATCAGTGGCGAGGGGGGCAGCCAGCCCCAGCATTTT.

The chain is built from TRBV7-2 and TRBJ2-1; D remains unclear. The ends were cut back, 1 base at V and 3 bases at J, with 16 bases in the middle. From germline, CDR1 is SGHTA and CDR2 FQGNSA. The CDR3 length is 17 residues. The CDR3 is CASSLEWGSVFYNEQFF. CDR3 nucleotide sequence: TGTGCCAGCAGCTTAGAATGGGGTTCGGTATTCTACAATGAGCAGTTCTTC.

The genes are TRBV5-5 and TRBJ1-1; 8 nucleotides align to TRBD1. The CDR3 spans 13 residues. CDR1 and CDR2 from the germline V gene are SGHKS and YYEKEE (reference sequence). V was clipped by 5 bases and J by 7 bases; unmatched bases: 7. CDR3 in DNA: TGTGCCAGCAGGGACAGGGTCAACTTTGAAGCTTTCTTT. Amino acid sequence: CASRDRVNFEAFF.

The rearrangement links TRBV13 to TRBJ2-3; D remains ambiguous. The CDR3 length is 15 residues. Trimming stripped 4 bases from V and 0 bases from J, with 11 bases between. Germline V gives CDR1 PRHDT, CDR2 FYEKMQ (reference sequence). As DNA, the CDR3 is TGTGCCAGCAGCTCCCCCCCGGACAGCACAGATACGCAGTATTTT. Translation gives CASSSPPDSTDTQYF.

The CDR3 nucleotides are TGTGCCAGCAGTTACCTCGGGGGGCGGAGGATTAACGGCTACACCTTC. Translation gives CASSYLGGRRINGYTF. V gene TRBV28 combines with J gene TRBJ1-2; perhaps TRBD1 as D (6 bases). Trimming cost V 4 bases and J 8 bases, with 23 bases left between them. This CDR3 has 16 residues. The germline CDR1 and CDR2 sequences are MDHEN and SYDVKM.

This chain uses TRBV27 with TRBJ2-2; D possibly corresponds to TRBD2 (5 bases). Germline CDR1 MNHEY, CDR2 SMNVEV (reference sequence). V lost 7 bases to trimming and J lost 6 bases, with 12 bases between them. The CDR3 length is 13 residues. Here the CDR3 reads CASTSSISGELFF. For the CDR3, the DNA is TGTGCCAGCACATCTAGCATCTCCGGGGAGCTGTTTTTT.

This clone was seen just once. The chain carries TRBV6-5 and TRBJ1-5; D unresolved. The V gene's germline CDR1 is MNHEY and CDR2 SVGAGI. This CDR3 is 15 amino acids long. Trimming removed 5 bases at V and 4 bases at J, with 15 bases between. The CDR3 nucleotides are TGTGCCAGCAGTCCCAGGTCCGGCGGAAATCAGCCCCAGCATTTT. This translates into CASSPRSGGNQPQHF.